The 5 T cell receptor beta chains listed next were all sequenced from one sample in a study of CD8+ T cells in alopecia areata. Extracted RNA was reverse transcribed, and the resulting cDNA served as sequencing template. The method was immunoSEQ multiplex PCR; TCRdb's version includes in-frame clones alone and lacks a portion of them. The sample lists 130,000 to 150,000 clones; 45% to 60% were seen once. Material: CD4+ T cells sorted from blood. These receptors were taken from a human donor with alopecia areata.

This clone was seen a few times. CDR3 nucleotides: TGTGCCAGCAGCATTGCGGGGGCGGGCTACGAGCAGTACTTC. Its protein is CASSIAGAGYEQYF. V usage is TRBV25-1 and J usage is TRBJ2-7; TRBD2 might be the D (7 bases). This CDR3 has 14 residues. The V end lost 6 bases, the J end lost 3 bases, and 15 bases lay between the germline ends. Per germline, CDR1 MGHDK and CDR2 SYGVNS.

V gene TRBV19 combines with J gene TRBJ1-2, with TRBD1 as a possible D gene (6 bases). The CDR3 runs 13 residues. Germline V lookup: CDR1 LNHDA, CDR2 SQIVND (reference sequence). Trimming took off 4 bases at V and 5 bases at J, with 11 bases between the two ends. The CDR3 DNA follows: TGTGCCAGTAGTAGCGACAGGCCGTATGGCTACACCTTC. It codes for CASSSDRPYGYTF. The full variable domain, completed using reference TRBV19 and TRBJ1-2, is DGGITQSPKYLFRKEGQNVTLSCEQNLNHDAMYWYRQDPGQGLRLIYYSQIVNDFQKGDIAEGYSVSREKKESFPLTVTSAQKNPTAFYLCASSSDRPYGYTFGSGTRLTVV.

The rearrangement links TRBV27 to TRBJ2-5; D may match TRBD1 or TRBD2 (5 bases each). Trimming took 5 bases from V and 2 from J, leaving 9 bases between them. The CDR3 is 13 amino acids. The germline V gene has CDR1 MNHEY and CDR2 SMNVEV (reference sequence). In DNA, the CDR3 is TGTGCCAGCAGTCAGGGAGCGCAAGAGACCCAGTACTTC. This gives the protein CASSQGAQETQYF.

The rearrangement joins TRBV29-1 to TRBJ2-3, with a possible D match to TRBD2 (6 bases). V lost 4 bases and J lost 1, with 12 bases in between. Germline V gives CDR1 SQVTM, CDR2 ANQGSEA. The CDR3 has 14 residues. In DNA, the CDR3 is TGCAGCGTTGTGAAAGCGGGCCGCACAGATACGCAGTATTTT. Its protein product is CSVVKAGRTDTQYF.

The chain is built from TRBV5-1 and TRBJ2-5, with TRBD2 identical over 7 bases. This CDR3 is built from 13 residues. Germline values: CDR1 SGHRS, CDR2 YFSETQ. Losses at the gene ends were 4 bases for V and 4 bases for J; bases not matched to a gene: 4. CDR3 DNA sequence: TGCGCCAGCAGCCAGGGCGGGGGAGAGACCCAGTACTTC. It specifies CASSQGGGETQYF.